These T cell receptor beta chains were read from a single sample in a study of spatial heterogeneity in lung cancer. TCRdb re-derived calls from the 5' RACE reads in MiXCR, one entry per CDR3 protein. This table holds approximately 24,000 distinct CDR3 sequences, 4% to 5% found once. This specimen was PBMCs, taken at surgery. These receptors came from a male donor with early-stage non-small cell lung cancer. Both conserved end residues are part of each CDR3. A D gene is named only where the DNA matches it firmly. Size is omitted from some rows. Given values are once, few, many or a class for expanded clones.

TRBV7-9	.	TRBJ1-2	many	TGTGCCAGCAGCCCCCTTTCGGGTGGCTACACCTTC	CASSPLSGGYTF
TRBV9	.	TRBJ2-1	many	TGTGCCAGCAGCCTGTCGGACGCGGTCCTGGAGCAGTTCTTC	CASSLSDAVLEQFF
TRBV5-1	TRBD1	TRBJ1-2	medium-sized	TGCGCCAGCAGGGAACAGGGGAACTATGGCTACACCTTC	CASREQGNYGYTF
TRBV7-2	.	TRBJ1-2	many	TGTGCCAGCAGCTCCGGCGCCTATGGCTACACCTTC	CASSSGAYGYTF
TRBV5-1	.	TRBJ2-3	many	TGCGCCAGCAGCTTGGGTAGTAATGTAGATACGCAGTATTTT	CASSLGSNVDTQYF
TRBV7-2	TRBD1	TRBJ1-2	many	TGTGCCAGCAGCCCCCCGACAGGGCATGGCTACACCTTC	CASSPPTGHGYTF
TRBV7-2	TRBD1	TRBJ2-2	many	TGTGCCAGCAGGTCGGGACAGGGTTGGACCGGGGAGCTGTTTTTT	CASRSGQGWTGELFF
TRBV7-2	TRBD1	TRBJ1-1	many	TGTGCCAGCAGCCGACAGGGGGCCTGGAACACTGAAGCTTTCTTT	CASSRQGAWNTEAFF
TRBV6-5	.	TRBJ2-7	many	TGTGCCAGCAGGAGAGACTCCCCAGCCGAGCAGTACTTC	CASRRDSPAEQYF
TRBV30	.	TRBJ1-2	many	TGTGCCTGGACTGGACAGATTTTTAACTATGGCTACACCTTC	CAWTGQIFNYGYTF
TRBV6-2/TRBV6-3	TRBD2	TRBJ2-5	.	TGTGCCGGCAGCCGCGGGGGGGCGACGGAGACCCAGTACTTC	CAGSRGGATETQYF
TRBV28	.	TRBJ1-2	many	TGTGCCAGCAGGGACGGGGTATTCTATGGCTACACCTTC	CASRDGVFYGYTF
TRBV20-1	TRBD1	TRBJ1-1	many	TGCAGTGCTAGGGAACTAGGACAGGACACTGAAGCTTTCTTT	CSARELGQDTEAFF
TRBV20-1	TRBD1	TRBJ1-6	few	TGCAGTGCTTTCGACAGGGGGCAGCCCAATTCACCCCTCCACTTT	CSAFDRGQPNSPLHF
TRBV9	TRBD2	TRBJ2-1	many	TGTGCCAGCAGCGTAACTAGCGGGGGGCCCTCCAATGAGCAGTTCTTC	CASSVTSGGPSNEQFF
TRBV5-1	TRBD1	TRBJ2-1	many	TGCGCCAGCAGCATCGGACAGGGAAGGAATGAGCAGTTCTTC	CASSIGQGRNEQFF
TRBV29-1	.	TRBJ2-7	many	TGCAGCGTTGTTCGATTTGGAAACTACGAGCAGTACTTC	CSVVRFGNYEQYF
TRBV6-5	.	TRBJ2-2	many	TGTGCCAGCAGTTACGACAGGACAGCGAACACCGGGGAGCTGTTTTTT	CASSYDRTANTGELFF
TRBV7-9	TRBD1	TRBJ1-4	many	TGTGCCAGCAGTCCCGGGACAGGGGATGAAAAACTGTTTTTT	CASSPGTGDEKLFF
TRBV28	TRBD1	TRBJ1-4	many	TGTGCCAGCAGTTTTGGGACAGGGGGTGTAGAAAAACTGTTTTTT	CASSFGTGGVEKLFF
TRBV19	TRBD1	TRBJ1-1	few	TGTGCCAGTAGGGGGACAGTGAACACTGAAGCTTTCTTT	CASRGTVNTEAFF
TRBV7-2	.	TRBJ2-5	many	TGTGCCAGCAGCTCCGCCGGGGGCCGTGGGAAGACCCAGTACTTC	CASSSAGGRGKTQYF
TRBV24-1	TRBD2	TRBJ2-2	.	TGTGCCACCAGTGACCGGACTAGGTTCGGGTCCGGGGAGCTGTTTTTT	CATSDRTRFGSGELFF